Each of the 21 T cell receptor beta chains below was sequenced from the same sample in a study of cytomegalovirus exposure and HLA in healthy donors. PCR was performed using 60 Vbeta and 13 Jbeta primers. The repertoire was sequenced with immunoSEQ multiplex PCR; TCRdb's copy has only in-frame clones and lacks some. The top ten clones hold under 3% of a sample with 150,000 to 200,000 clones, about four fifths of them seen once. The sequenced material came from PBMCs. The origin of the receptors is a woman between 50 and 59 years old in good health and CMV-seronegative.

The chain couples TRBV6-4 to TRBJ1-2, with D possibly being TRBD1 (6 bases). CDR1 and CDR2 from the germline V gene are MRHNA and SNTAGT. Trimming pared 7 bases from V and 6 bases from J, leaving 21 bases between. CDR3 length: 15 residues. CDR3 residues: CASNQPGGATHGYTF. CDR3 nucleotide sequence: TGTGCCAGCAACCAACCGGGGGGGGCTACGCATGGCTACACCTTC.

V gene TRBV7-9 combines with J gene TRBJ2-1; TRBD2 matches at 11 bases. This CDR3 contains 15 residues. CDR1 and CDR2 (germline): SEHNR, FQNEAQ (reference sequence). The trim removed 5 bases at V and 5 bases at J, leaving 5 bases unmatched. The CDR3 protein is CASSPTSGSNNEQFF. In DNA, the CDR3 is TGTGCCAGCAGCCCAACTAGCGGGAGTAACAATGAGCAGTTCTTC.

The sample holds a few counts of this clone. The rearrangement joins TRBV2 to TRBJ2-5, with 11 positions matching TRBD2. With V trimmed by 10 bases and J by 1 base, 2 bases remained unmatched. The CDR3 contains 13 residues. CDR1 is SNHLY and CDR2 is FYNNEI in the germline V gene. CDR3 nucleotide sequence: TGTGCCACCGGGACTAGCGGCCAAGAGACCCAGTACTTC. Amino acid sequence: CATGTSGQETQYF.

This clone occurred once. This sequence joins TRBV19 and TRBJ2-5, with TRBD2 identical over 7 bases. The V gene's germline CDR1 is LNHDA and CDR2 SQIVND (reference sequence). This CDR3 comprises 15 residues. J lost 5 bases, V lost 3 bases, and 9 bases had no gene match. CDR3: CASSMGGGTRETQYF. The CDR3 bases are TGTGCCAGTAGTATGGGCGGGGGAACCCGGGAGACCCAGTACTTC.

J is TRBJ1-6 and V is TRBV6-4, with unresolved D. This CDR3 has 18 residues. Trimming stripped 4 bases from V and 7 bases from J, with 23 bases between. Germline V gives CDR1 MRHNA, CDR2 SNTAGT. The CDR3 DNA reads TGTGCCAGCAGTGGTCGGGTGAAGCCCCAAGTAGTCAATTCACCCCTCCACTTT. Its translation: CASSGRVKPQVVNSPLHF.

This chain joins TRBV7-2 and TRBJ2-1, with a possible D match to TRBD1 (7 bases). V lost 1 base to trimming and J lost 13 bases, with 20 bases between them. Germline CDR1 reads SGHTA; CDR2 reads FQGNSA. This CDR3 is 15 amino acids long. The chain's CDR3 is CASSLGRLQGGNQFF. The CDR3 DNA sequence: TGTGCCAGCAGCTTAGGGAGACTTCAGGGGGGTAATCAGTTCTTC.

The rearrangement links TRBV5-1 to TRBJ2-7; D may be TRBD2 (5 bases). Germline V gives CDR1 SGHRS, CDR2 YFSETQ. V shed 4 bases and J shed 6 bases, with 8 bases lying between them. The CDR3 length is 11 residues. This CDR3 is CASSEGGEQYF. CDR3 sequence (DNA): TGCGCCAGCAGCGAGGGCGGCGAGCAGTACTTC.

This chain's CDR3 is CSVKAGGRQETQYF. The CDR3 coding sequence is TGCAGCGTTAAAGCGGGAGGGAGACAAGAGACCCAGTACTTC. V and J are TRBV29-1 and TRBJ2-5; TRBD2 agrees at 10 bases. V was clipped by 5 bases and J by 2 bases; unmatched bases: 5. The germline CDR1 and CDR2 sequences are SQVTM and ANQGSEA. The CDR3 covers 14 residues.

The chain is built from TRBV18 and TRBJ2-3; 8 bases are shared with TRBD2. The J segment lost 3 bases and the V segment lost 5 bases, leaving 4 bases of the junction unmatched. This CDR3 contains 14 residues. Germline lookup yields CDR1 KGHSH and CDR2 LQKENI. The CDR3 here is CASSIAGSTDTQYF. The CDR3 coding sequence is TGTGCCAGCTCAATAGCGGGGTCTACAGATACGCAGTATTTT.

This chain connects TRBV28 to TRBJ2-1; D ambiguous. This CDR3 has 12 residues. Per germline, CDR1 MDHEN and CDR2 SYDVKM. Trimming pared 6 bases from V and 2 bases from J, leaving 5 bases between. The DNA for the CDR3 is TGTGCCAGCAGCTCCCCCTACAATGAGCAGTTCTTC. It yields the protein CASSSPYNEQFF.

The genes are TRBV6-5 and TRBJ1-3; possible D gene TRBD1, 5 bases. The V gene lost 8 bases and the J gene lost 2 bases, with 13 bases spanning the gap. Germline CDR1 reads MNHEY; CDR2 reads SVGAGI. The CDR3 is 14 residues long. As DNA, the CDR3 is TGTGCCAGCTCGCGGGCGGGACCTGGAAACACCATATATTTT. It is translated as CASSRAGPGNTIYF.

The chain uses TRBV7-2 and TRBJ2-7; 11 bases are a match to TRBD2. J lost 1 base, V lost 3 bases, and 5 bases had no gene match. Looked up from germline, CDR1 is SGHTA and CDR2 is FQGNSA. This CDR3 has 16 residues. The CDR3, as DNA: TGTGCCAGCAGCTTCGGACTAGCGGGCGCTTCCTACGAGCAGTACTTC. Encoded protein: CASSFGLAGASYEQYF.

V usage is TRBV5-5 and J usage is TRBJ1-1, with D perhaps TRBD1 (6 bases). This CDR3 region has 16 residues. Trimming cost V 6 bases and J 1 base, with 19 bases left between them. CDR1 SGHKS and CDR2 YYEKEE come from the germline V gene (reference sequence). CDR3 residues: CASTNLVGRGNTEAFF. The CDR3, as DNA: TGTGCCAGCACCAACTTGGTAGGCAGGGGGAACACTGAAGCTTTCTTT. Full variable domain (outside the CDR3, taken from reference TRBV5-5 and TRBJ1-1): DAGVTQSPTHLIKTRGQQVTLRCSPISGHKSVSWYQQVLGQGPQFIFQYYEKEERGRGNFPDRFSARQFPNYSSELNVNALLLGDSALYLCASTNLVGRGNTEAFFGQGTRLTVV.

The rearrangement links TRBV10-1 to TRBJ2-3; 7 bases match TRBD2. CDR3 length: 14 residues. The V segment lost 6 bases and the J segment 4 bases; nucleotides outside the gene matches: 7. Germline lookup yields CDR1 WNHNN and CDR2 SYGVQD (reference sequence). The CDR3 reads CASSSSGVPDTQYF. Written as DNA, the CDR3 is TGCGCCAGCAGCTCCAGCGGGGTCCCAGATACGCAGTATTTT.

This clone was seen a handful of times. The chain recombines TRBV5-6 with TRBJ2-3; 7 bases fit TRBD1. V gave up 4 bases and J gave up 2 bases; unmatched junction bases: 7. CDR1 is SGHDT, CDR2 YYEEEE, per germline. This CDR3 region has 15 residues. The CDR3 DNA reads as TGTGCCAGCAGCACCCGACAGGGCTCCACAGATACGCAGTATTTT. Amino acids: CASSTRQGSTDTQYF.

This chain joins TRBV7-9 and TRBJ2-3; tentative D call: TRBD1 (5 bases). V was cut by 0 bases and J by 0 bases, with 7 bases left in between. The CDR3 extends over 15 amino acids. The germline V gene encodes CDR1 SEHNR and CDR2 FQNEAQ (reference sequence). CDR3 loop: CASSLAGASTDTQYF. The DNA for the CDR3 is TGTGCCAGCAGCTTAGCAGGGGCTAGCACAGATACGCAGTATTTT.

The CDR3 is CASSIVASGSSSYNEQFF. The CDR3 coding sequence is TGTGCCAGTAGTATAGTCGCTAGCGGGTCCTCATCCTACAATGAGCAGTTCTTC. The chain links TRBV19 to TRBJ2-1; 8 positions agree with TRBD2. Per the germline V gene, CDR1 is LNHDA and CDR2 is SQIVND (reference sequence). The V gene end was trimmed by 1 base and the J gene end by 1 base; junction bases not matched to a gene: 9. This CDR3 has 18 amino acids.

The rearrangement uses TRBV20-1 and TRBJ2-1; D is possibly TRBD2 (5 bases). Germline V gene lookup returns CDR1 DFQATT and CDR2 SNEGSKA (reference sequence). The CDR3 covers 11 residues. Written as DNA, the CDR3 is TGCAGCAACGACTCCGGGAAGCAGCAGTTCTTC. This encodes CSNDSGKQQFF.

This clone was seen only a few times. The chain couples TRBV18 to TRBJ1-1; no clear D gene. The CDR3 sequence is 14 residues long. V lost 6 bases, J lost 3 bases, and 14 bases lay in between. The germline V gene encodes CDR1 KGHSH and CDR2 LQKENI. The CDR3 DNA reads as TGTGCCAGCTCCCCCGGGAAGGGTTACACTGAAGCTTTCTTT. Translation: CASSPGKGYTEAFF.

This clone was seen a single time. CDR3: CASSQVTGTGRNSPLHF. The CDR3 DNA follows: TGTGCCAGCAGCCAAGTGACTGGGACAGGGCGGAATTCACCCCTCCACTTT. The chain has TRBV14 and TRBJ1-6; TRBD1 matches at 9 bases. J gave up 7 bases and V 1 base, and 8 bases lay outside the gene matches. This CDR3 contains 17 residues. The germline V gene has CDR1 SGHDN and CDR2 FVKESK.

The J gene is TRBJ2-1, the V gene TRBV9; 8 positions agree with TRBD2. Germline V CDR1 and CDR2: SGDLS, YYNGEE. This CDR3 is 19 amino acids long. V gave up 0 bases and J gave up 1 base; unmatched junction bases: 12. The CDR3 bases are TGTGCCAGCAGCGTAGCCACCATCAGCGGGAGAGGTTCCTACAATGAGCAGTTCTTC. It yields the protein CASSVATISGRGSYNEQFF.